What follows are 18 T cell receptor beta chains derived from one specimen sequenced in a study of blood T cells in healthy people across ages. For the second PCR, which ran for about 6 to 11 cycles, a sample-barcoded 5' primer and a J-beta primer mix were used. In TCRdb, the 5' RACE reads were re-called with MiXCR into one record per CDR3 protein. Of around 520,000 distinct CDR3 sequences listed, around a quarter are singletons. This same sample was also part of a study on T cells of mothers and their children.

Source material: blood. Receptor source: a boy between 2 and 10 years old in good health.

On this clonotype itself: Likely a read error: the CDR3 ends without its conserved phenylalanine or tryptophan. Because the CDR3's place on the DNA is in doubt, the DNA is left out and the CDR3 is given as listed by TCRdb. The gene calls are TRBV4-3 and TRBJ2-1; no DNA check was done on the table's D call, TRBD2. The CDR3 contains 11 residues when both ends are counted. Germline V gives CDR1 LGHNA, CDR2 YSLEER. The chain's CDR3 is CASSRGLARGL.

The chain combines TRBV30 with TRBJ1-4, with D perhaps matching TRBD1 (5 bases). The CDR3 is 15 amino acids. The V and J ends lost 5 bases and 3 bases respectively, with 16 bases between them. CDR1 is GTSNPN, CDR2 SVGIG, per germline (reference sequence). CDR3 DNA: TGTGCCTGGGGGGGATCCAGGCTTCCTAATGAAAAACTGTTTTTT. Translating it yields CAWGGSRLPNEKLFF. The full variable domain, rest sourced from reference TRBV30 and TRBJ1-4, is SQTIHQWPATLVQPVGSPLSLECTVEGTSNPNLYWYRQAAGRGLQLLFYSVGIGQISSEVPQNLSASRPQDRQFILSSKKLLLSDSGFYLCAWGGSRLPNEKLFFGSGTQLSVL.

In its sample, this clonotype was seen a few times. The genes are TRBV4-1 and TRBJ2-1; 9 bases map to TRBD1. The J call is in doubt because the DNA end fits TRBJ2-7 better. From germline, CDR1 is MGHRA and CDR2 YSYEKL. The CDR3 extends over 14 amino acids. DNA for the CDR3: TGCGCCAGCAGCCGACAGGGGGTCGAGGGGGAGCAGTACTTC. Residues: CASSRQGVEGEQYF.

This chain uses TRBV12-3 or TRBV12-4 with TRBJ1-1; D perhaps matches TRBD1 (5 bases). Trimming took off 4 bases at V and 11 bases at J, with 11 bases between the two ends. There are 11 residues in the CDR3. The CDR3 DNA is TGTGCCAGCAGTTCAGGCCGGGGGGCTTTCTTT. This codes for CASSSGRGAFF.

This clonotype has more than one count but fewer than ten. V gene TRBV4-1 combines with J gene TRBJ1-2; D may be TRBD1 (6 bases). The CDR3 runs 14 residues. The germline V and J ends were trimmed by 2 bases and 8 bases, with 15 bases remaining between them. Germline V gene sequence: CDR1 MGHRA, CDR2 YSYEKL. CDR3 nucleotides: TGCGCCAGCAGCCAATGGGGGCAGGCGCTCGGCTACACCTTC. It specifies CASSQWGQALGYTF.

This clonotype has only a few counts. The rearrangement uses TRBV5-5 and TRBJ2-7; perhaps TRBD1 as D (6 bases). Trimming shortened V by 4 bases and J by 5 bases, and 16 bases separated the two germline ends. Germline CDR1 and CDR2: SGHKS and YYEKEE (reference sequence). CDR3 length equals 14 residues. CDR3 sequence reads: CASSRAQGKNEQYF. Written as DNA, the CDR3 is TGTGCCAGCAGCCGGGCACAGGGTAAGAACGAGCAGTACTTC.

V and J are TRBV12-3 or TRBV12-4 and TRBJ1-1; D gene unclear. CDR3 length equals 12 residues. V lost 5 bases and J 9 bases, leaving 13 bases between the germline ends. CDR3 amino acids: CASSPSFRKAFF. In DNA form, the CDR3 reads TGTGCCAGCAGTCCCAGCTTTCGTAAAGCTTTCTTT.

This clonotype was counted only a few times. The gene calls are TRBV10-2 and TRBJ2-3; D is uncertain. The V end was cut by 7 bases, the J end by 0 bases, with 8 bases between. Germline-derived CDR1 and CDR2 are WSHSY and SAAADI. CDR3 length: 13 amino acids. The CDR3 DNA reads as TGCGCCAGCACCCAGGCTAGCACAGATACGCAGTATTTT. Protein: CASTQASTDTQYF.

The chain recombines TRBV12-3 or TRBV12-4 with TRBJ2-1; TRBD2 agrees at 16 bases. V lost 6 bases and J lost 4; bases outside the gene matches: 6. The CDR3 spans 17 residues. The CDR3 protein is CASSPGTSGGVYNEQFF. The CDR3 nucleotides read TGTGCCAGCAGCCCAGGGACTAGCGGGGGGGTTTACAATGAGCAGTTCTTC.

The genes are TRBV6-5 and TRBJ1-1; D call uncertain. The CDR3 loop spans 13 amino acids. Trimming left V 7 bases short and J 0 bases short, with 9 bases between. In germline, CDR1 is MNHEY, CDR2 SVGAGI. CDR3 in amino acids: CASKSRLNTEAFF. For the CDR3, the DNA is TGTGCCAGCAAATCCAGGTTGAACACTGAAGCTTTCTTT.

This rearrangement joins TRBV7-9 to TRBJ2-2; D possibly uses TRBD1 or TRBD2 (5 bases each). Germline CDR1 SEHNR, CDR2 FQNEAQ (reference sequence). The CDR3 spans 16 residues. Trimming shortened V by 1 base and J by 0 bases, and 9 bases separated the two germline ends. In DNA, the CDR3 is TGTGCCAGCAGCTTAGGAGGGGCGACGAACACCGGGGAGCTGTTTTTT. It codes for CASSLGGATNTGELFF.

CDR3 amino acids: CATSDAGTEEQFF. CDR3 nucleotide sequence: TGTGCCACCAGTGATGCCGGGACAGAAGAGCAGTTCTTC. The J gene is TRBJ2-1, the V gene TRBV24-1; 7 nucleotides align to TRBD1. Germline V gene sequence: CDR1 KGHDR, CDR2 SFDVKD. Germline trimming cut 3 bases from V and 10 bases from J; bases unmatched to any gene: 5. This CDR3 is built from 13 residues.

This clonotype was found a few times. The rearrangement links TRBV20-1 to TRBJ1-5; D not resolved. V dropped 1 base and J dropped 0 bases, with 4 bases sitting between them. Germline CDR1 DFQATT, CDR2 SNEGSKA (reference sequence). CDR3 length: 13 amino acids. CDR3 sequence (DNA): TGCAGTGCTAGAGGCAGTAGCAATCAGCCCCAGCATTTT. Its protein is CSARGSSNQPQHF.

The rearrangement uses TRBV10-3 and TRBJ1-2; D perhaps matches TRBD1 (6 bases). The CDR3 contains 13 residues. CDR1 is ENHRY, CDR2 SYGVKD, per germline. Trimming stripped 7 bases from V and 4 bases from J, with 13 bases between. The CDR3 DNA reads TGTGCCATCAAGAACGACAGGTTCTATGGCTACACCTTC. Translating it yields CAIKNDRFYGYTF.

This clonotype turned up a few times. The CDR3 DNA follows: TGTGCCAGCAGCCAAGATACGGCCGTATTGGTTGAGGAGACCCAGTACTTC. Translation: CASSQDTAVLVEETQYF. The chain joins TRBV14 to TRBJ2-5, with D unresolved. The CDR3 is made up of 17 amino acids. Germline CDR1 is SGHDN and CDR2 is FVKESK. Trimming pared 0 bases from V and 5 bases from J, leaving 19 bases between.

This chain uses TRBV19 with TRBJ1-2; weak D call: TRBD1 (5 bases). Germline V gene data show CDR1 as LNHDA and CDR2 as SQIVND (reference sequence). The CDR3 is made up of 12 amino acids. Trimming removed 7 bases from V and 4 bases from J, with 10 bases in between. CDR3: CASTQGRYGYTF. DNA for the CDR3: TGTGCCAGTACCCAGGGCCGCTATGGCTACACCTTC.

Only a few counts were recorded for this clonotype. The chain uses TRBV7-8 and TRBJ2-7; D remains unclear. Trimming pared 2 bases from V and 6 bases from J, leaving 17 bases between. Germline V CDR1 and CDR2: SGHVS, FQNEAQ. CDR3 length equals 15 residues. CDR3 sequence (DNA): TGTGCCAGCAGCTTAATTCGGTCTGTCCCCCTCGAGCAGTACTTC. Amino acid sequence: CASSLIRSVPLEQYF.

This clonotype was counted at least ten times. The CDR3 DNA follows: TGTGCCAGCAGCTTAGGCGGCCAGGGTTATGGCTACACCTTC. This gives the protein CASSLGGQGYGYTF. V is TRBV7-2 and J is TRBJ1-2, with D tentatively TRBD1 (5 bases). This CDR3 region has 14 residues. V was cut by 1 base and J by 5 bases, with 11 bases left in between. The germline V gene encodes CDR1 SGHTA and CDR2 FQGNSA.